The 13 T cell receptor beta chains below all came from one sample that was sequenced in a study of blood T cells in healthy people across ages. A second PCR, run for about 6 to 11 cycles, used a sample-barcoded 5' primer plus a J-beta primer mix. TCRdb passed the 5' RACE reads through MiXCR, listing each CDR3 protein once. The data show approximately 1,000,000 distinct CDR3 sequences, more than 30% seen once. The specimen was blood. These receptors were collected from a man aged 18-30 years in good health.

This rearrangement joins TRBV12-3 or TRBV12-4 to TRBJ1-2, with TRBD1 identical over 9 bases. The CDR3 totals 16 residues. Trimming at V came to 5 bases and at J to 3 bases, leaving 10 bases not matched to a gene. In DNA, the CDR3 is TGTGCCAGCAGTGTGACAGGGGGGTCTACTCACTATGGCTACACCTTC. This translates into CASSVTGGSTHYGYTF.

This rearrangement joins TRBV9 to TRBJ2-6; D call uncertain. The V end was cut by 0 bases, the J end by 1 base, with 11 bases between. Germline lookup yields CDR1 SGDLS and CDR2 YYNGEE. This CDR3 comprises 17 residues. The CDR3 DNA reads TGTGCCAGCAGCGTAGGAACCTACATTTCTGGGGCCAACGTCCTGACTTTC. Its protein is CASSVGTYISGANVLTF.

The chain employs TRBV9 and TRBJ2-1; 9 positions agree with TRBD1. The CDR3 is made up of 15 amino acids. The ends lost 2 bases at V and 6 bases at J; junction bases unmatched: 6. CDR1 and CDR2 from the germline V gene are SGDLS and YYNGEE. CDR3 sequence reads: CASSVGTGLSNEQFF. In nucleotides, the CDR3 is TGTGCCAGCAGCGTTGGGACAGGGCTGAGCAATGAGCAGTTCTTC.

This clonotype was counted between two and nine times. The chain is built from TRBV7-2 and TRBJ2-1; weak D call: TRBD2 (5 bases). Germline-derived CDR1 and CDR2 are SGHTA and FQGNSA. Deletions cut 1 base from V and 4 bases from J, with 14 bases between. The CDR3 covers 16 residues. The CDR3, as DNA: TGTGCCAGCAGCTTAGAAGCGGTCCCCACATACAATGAGCAGTTCTTC. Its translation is CASSLEAVPTYNEQFF.

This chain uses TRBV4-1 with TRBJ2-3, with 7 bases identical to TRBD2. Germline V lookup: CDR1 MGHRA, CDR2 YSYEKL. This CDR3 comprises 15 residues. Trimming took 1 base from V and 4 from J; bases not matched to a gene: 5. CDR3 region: CASSQVTGRADTQYF. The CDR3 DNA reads TGCGCCAGCAGCCAAGTAACGGGGAGGGCAGATACGCAGTATTTT.

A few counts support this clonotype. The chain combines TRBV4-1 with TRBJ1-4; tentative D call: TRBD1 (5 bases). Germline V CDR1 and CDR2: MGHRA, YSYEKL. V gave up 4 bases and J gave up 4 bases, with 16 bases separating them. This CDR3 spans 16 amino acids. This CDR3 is CASSLEPGPHNEKLFF. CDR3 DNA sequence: TGCGCCAGCAGCCTAGAACCGGGACCGCATAATGAAAAACTGTTTTTT.

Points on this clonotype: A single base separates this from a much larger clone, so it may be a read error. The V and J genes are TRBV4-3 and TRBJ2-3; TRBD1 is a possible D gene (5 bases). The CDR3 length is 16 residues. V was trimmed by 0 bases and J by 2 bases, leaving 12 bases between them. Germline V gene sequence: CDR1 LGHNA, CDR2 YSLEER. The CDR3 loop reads CASSQDAQGDTDTQYF. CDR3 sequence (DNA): TGCGCCAGCAGCCAAGATGCTCAGGGCGACACAGATACGCAGTATTTT.

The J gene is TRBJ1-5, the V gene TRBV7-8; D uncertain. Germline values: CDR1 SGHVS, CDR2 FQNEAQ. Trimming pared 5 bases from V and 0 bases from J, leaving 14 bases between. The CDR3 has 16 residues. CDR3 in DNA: TGTGCCAGCAGCCAAGCCTACAGTAATAGCAATCAGCCCCAGCATTTT. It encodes CASSQAYSNSNQPQHF.

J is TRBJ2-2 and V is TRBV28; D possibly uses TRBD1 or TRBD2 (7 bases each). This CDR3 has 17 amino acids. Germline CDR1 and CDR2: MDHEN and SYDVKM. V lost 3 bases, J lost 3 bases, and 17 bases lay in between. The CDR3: CASSFPRGGGDTGELFF. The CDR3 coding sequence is TGTGCCAGCAGTTTCCCCCGGGGAGGGGGCGACACCGGGGAGCTGTTTTTT.

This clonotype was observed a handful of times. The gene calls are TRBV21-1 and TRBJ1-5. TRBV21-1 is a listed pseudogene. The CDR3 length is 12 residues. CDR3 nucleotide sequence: TGTGCCAGCAGCAAAGAGGATCAGCCCCAGCATTTT. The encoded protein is CASSKEDQPQHF.

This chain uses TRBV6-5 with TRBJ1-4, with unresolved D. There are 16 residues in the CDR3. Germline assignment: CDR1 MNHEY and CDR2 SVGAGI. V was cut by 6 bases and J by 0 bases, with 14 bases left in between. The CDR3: CASSRPWGPTNEKLFF. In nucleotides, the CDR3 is TGTGCCAGCAGCCGACCGTGGGGTCCAACTAATGAAAAACTGTTTTTT.

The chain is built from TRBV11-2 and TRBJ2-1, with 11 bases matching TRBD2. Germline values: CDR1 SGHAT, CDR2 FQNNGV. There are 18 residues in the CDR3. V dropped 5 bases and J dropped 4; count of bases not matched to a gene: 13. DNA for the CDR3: TGTGCCAGCAGCCCCACTAGCGGGGGTTCGAGGATTTACAATGAGCAGTTCTTC. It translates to CASSPTSGGSRIYNEQFF.

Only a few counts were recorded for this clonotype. The CDR3 sequence is CASRDRGSLNVYGYTF. CDR3 coding DNA: TGTGCCAGCAGGGACAGGGGGTCCCTAAACGTCTATGGCTACACCTTC. V usage is TRBV2 and J usage is TRBJ1-2, with 10 bases lining up with TRBD1. This CDR3 is 16 amino acids long. Trimming cost V 6 bases and J 4 bases; bases outside gene matches: 11. CDR1 and CDR2 (germline): SNHLY, FYNNEI.